Listed below are T cell receptor beta chains from one sample, sequenced in a study of cytomegalovirus exposure and HLA in healthy donors. Clones were sequenced by immunoSEQ multiplex PCR, and TCRdb holds only the in-frame ones, with some missing. This sample's table has about 72,000 clones. The sequencing input was PBMCs. The source is a man aged 40-49 years in good health and CMV-seronegative. Both conserved end residues are part of each CDR3. Each record gives: V gene, D gene, J gene, CDR3 protein, CDR3 DNA. D genes are given only for firm matches.

v_call: TRBV5-4
d_call: .
j_call: TRBJ2-1
cdr3_aa: CASSLGGSDNEQFF
cdr3_nt: TGTGCCAGCAGCTTGGGCGGCTCCGACAATGAGCAGTTCTTC

v_call: TRBV27
d_call: TRBD1
j_call: TRBJ2-3
cdr3_aa: CASLKGASTDTQYF
cdr3_nt: TGTGCCAGCCTTAAGGGGGCGAGCACAGATACGCAGTATTTT

v_call: TRBV6-5
d_call: .
j_call: TRBJ2-7
cdr3_aa: CASSLGDTPSYEQYF
cdr3_nt: TGTGCCAGCAGTTTGGGGGACACCCCCTCCTACGAGCAGTACTTC

v_call: TRBV6-1
d_call: TRBD2
j_call: TRBJ2-4
cdr3_aa: CASSSLAGNKNIQYF
cdr3_nt: TGTGCCAGCAGTTCACTAGCGGGGAACAAAAACATTCAGTACTTC

v_call: TRBV7-8
d_call: TRBD2
j_call: TRBJ2-3
cdr3_aa: CASSFWGGRPDTQYF
cdr3_nt: TGTGCCAGCAGCTTTTGGGGGGGACGTCCAGATACGCAGTATTTT

v_call: TRBV5-1
d_call: .
j_call: TRBJ2-5
cdr3_aa: CASSFDWSQETQYF
cdr3_nt: TGCGCCAGCAGCTTTGACTGGTCCCAAGAGACCCAGTACTTC

v_call: TRBV9
d_call: TRBD2
j_call: TRBJ2-7
cdr3_aa: CASSVSAGLAGAYEQYF
cdr3_nt: TGTGCCAGCAGCGTGTCCGCGGGACTAGCGGGGGCTTACGAGCAGTACTTC

v_call: TRBV5-8
d_call: TRBD1
j_call: TRBJ1-6
cdr3_aa: CASSGGQGDSPLHF
cdr3_nt: TGTGCCAGCAGCGGTGGACAGGGAGATTCACCCCTCCACTTT

v_call: TRBV21-1
d_call: .
j_call: TRBJ2-1
cdr3_aa: CAPPRGRRGNEQFF
cdr3_nt: TGTGCCCCCCCGAGGGGCAGGAGGGGAAATGAGCAGTTCTTC

v_call: TRBV9
d_call: TRBD1
j_call: TRBJ1-6
cdr3_aa: CASSPSRDRYSPLHF
cdr3_nt: TGTGCCAGCAGCCCTAGTCGGGACAGATATTCACCCCTCCACTTT

v_call: TRBV19
d_call: .
j_call: TRBJ1-5
cdr3_aa: CASSMPGRVRNQPQHF
cdr3_nt: TGTGCCAGTAGTATGCCAGGCAGGGTTCGCAATCAGCCCCAGCATTTT

v_call: TRBV7-2
d_call: .
j_call: TRBJ1-1
cdr3_aa: CASSLEQNTEAFF
cdr3_nt: TGTGCCAGCAGCTTAGAACAAAACACTGAAGCTTTCTTT

v_call: TRBV14
d_call: .
j_call: TRBJ1-1
cdr3_aa: CASSHGGNTEAFF
cdr3_nt: TGTGCCAGCAGCCATGGCGGAAACACTGAAGCTTTCTTT

v_call: TRBV28
d_call: .
j_call: TRBJ1-2
cdr3_aa: CASMLGGITSYGYTF
cdr3_nt: TGTGCCAGCATGCTGGGGGGGATCACTAGCTATGGCTACACCTTC

v_call: TRBV30
d_call: .
j_call: TRBJ1-6
cdr3_aa: CAWSAAGGRGNSPLHF
cdr3_nt: TGTGCCTGGAGCGCTGCGGGCGGGAGAGGCAATTCACCCCTCCACTTT

v_call: TRBV10-3
d_call: TRBD1
j_call: TRBJ1-2
cdr3_aa: CAISESREGAEGYTF
cdr3_nt: TGTGCCATCAGTGAGTCGAGAGAGGGGGCGGAGGGCTACACCTTC

v_call: TRBV2
d_call: TRBD1
j_call: TRBJ1-2
cdr3_aa: CASSETTGGGHGYTF
cdr3_nt: TGTGCCAGCAGTGAGACTACAGGGGGCGGTCATGGCTACACCTTC

v_call: TRBV14
d_call: .
j_call: TRBJ2-7
cdr3_aa: CASSRTGPYEQYF
cdr3_nt: TGTGCCAGCAGCCGAACAGGACCATACGAGCAGTACTTC

v_call: TRBV6-1
d_call: TRBD1
j_call: TRBJ2-5
cdr3_aa: CASSETGGAETQYF
cdr3_nt: TGTGCCAGCAGTGAGACAGGGGGCGCGGAGACCCAGTACTTC

v_call: TRBV19
d_call: TRBD1
j_call: TRBJ2-3
cdr3_aa: CASSSFKGAADTQYF
cdr3_nt: TGTGCCAGTAGTAGCTTCAAGGGGGCCGCAGATACGCAGTATTTT

v_call: TRBV5-4
d_call: TRBD2
j_call: TRBJ2-6
cdr3_aa: CASSFGGTPSGANVLTF
cdr3_nt: TGTGCCAGCAGCTTCGGGGGGACCCCCTCTGGGGCCAACGTCCTGACTTTC

v_call: TRBV13
d_call: .
j_call: TRBJ2-2
cdr3_aa: CASSPRTGTGELFF
cdr3_nt: TGTGCCAGCAGCCCGAGGACGGGAACCGGGGAGCTGTTTTTT

v_call: TRBV18
d_call: .
j_call: TRBJ1-3
cdr3_aa: CASSPPGTPPGNTIYF
cdr3_nt: TGTGCCAGCTCACCACCAGGGACTCCGCCCGGAAACACCATATATTTT

v_call: TRBV4-1
d_call: .
j_call: TRBJ2-3
cdr3_aa: CASSPVGRLRTHTDTQYF
cdr3_nt: TGCGCCAGCAGCCCGGTGGGTCGATTGAGGACTCACACAGATACGCAGTATTTT

v_call: TRBV4-1
d_call: .
j_call: TRBJ2-1
cdr3_aa: CASSQAPPPGEFSYNEQFF
cdr3_nt: TGCGCCAGCAGCCAAGCTCCACCGCCGGGGGAGTTTTCCTACAATGAGCAGTTCTTC

v_call: TRBV4-1
d_call: TRBD2
j_call: TRBJ2-4
cdr3_aa: CASSQVVAGGFDDIQYF
cdr3_nt: TGCGCCAGCAGCCAAGTGGTAGCGGGGGGGTTTGACGACATTCAGTACTTC

v_call: TRBV5-6
d_call: TRBD1
j_call: TRBJ1-2
cdr3_aa: CASSSTGTGVPGYTF
cdr3_nt: TGTGCCAGCAGCTCAACCGGGACAGGGGTTCCTGGCTACACCTTC

v_call: TRBV28
d_call: .
j_call: TRBJ1-1
cdr3_aa: CASRRESQGEAFF
cdr3_nt: TGTGCCAGCCGGAGAGAGTCACAGGGAGAGGCTTTCTTT

v_call: TRBV19
d_call: TRBD2
j_call: TRBJ2-3
cdr3_aa: CASSFSGDTDTQYF
cdr3_nt: TGTGCCAGTAGTTTTAGCGGGGACACAGATACGCAGTATTTT

v_call: TRBV11-2
d_call: .
j_call: TRBJ1-5
cdr3_aa: CASNLGARWPNGFDQPQHF
cdr3_nt: TGTGCCAGCAACCTAGGGGCCAGGTGGCCAAACGGCTTTGATCAGCCCCAGCATTTT

v_call: TRBV5-1
d_call: TRBD1
j_call: TRBJ1-6
cdr3_aa: CASSIGQGTPLHF
cdr3_nt: TGCGCCAGCAGCATAGGACAGGGGACACCCCTCCACTTT

v_call: TRBV7-2
d_call: .
j_call: TRBJ2-7
cdr3_aa: CASSLGPRVEEQYF
cdr3_nt: TGTGCCAGCAGCTTAGGCCCCAGGGTCGAGGAGCAGTACTTC